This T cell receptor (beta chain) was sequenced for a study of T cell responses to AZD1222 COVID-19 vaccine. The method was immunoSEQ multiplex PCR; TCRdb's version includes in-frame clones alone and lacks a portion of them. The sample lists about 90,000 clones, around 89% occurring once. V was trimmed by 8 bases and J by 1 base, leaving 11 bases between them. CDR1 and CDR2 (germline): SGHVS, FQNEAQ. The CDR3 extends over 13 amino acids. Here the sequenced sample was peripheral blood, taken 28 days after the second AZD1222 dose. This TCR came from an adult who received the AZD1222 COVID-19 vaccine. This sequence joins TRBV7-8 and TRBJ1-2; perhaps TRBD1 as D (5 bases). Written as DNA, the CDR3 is TGTGCCAGCTCTGGCAGGGATAACTATGGCTACACCTTC. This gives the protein CASSGRDNYGYTF.